This T cell receptor beta chain was observed in a study of T cells in Graves' hyperthyroidism and ophthalmopathy. Study in general: Before any treatment, at initial diagnosis, peripheral blood was collected.

The hyperthyroidism patients had all been newly diagnosed, and their disease duration was under 2 months. Their ages ranged from 18 to 65 years. Those patients with uncontrolled infection, other autoimmune disease, pregnancy or lactation were excluded. The blood sample was taken at first hyperthyroidism diagnosis, before any ophthalmopathy symptoms. V lost 4 bases to trimming and J lost 10 bases, with 11 bases between them. This CDR3 has 13 residues. CDR1 and CDR2 (germline): LNHDA, SQIVND (reference sequence). TCR beta CDR3 sequences were amplified from RNA transcripts. The TCR CDR3 first-round RT-PCR relied on the HTBI primer set. MiXCR was run by TCRdb on the multiplex PCR reads, yielding one entry per CDR3 protein. This table has hundreds of thousands of distinct CDR3 sequences, more than 11% appearing once. A few counts support this clonotype.

The source is a woman aged 30 to 39 with Graves' hyperthyroidism that later progressed to Graves' ophthalmopathy. Sequenced input: blood. The V gene is TRBV19, the J gene TRBJ1-6, with TRBD1 as a possible D gene (5 bases). The CDR3 bases are TGTGCCAGTAGTACTCAGGGTTACTCACCCCTCCACTTT. Protein: CASSTQGYSPLHF.